This TCR beta chain was sequenced during a study of cytomegalovirus exposure and HLA in healthy donors. This CDR3 is 15 amino acids long. V shed 1 base and J shed 5 bases, with 12 bases lying between them. Germline CDR1 MGHRA, CDR2 YSYEKL. Points on this clone: Its specificity is not known.

Whole-study results and caveats: One later analysis reportedly identified an Asian-associated ancestry cluster that showed fewer N-insertions than the approximately 670-donor mean.

Use of 60 Vbeta and 13 Jbeta primers characterized the PCR. This table comes from immunoSEQ multiplex PCR, and its TCRdb copy is limited to in-frame clones, with some not included. The top ten hold 0.35% to 0.45% of the sample, which has about 150,000 clones, 84% seen once. This chain joins TRBV4-1 and TRBJ2-1; tentative D call: TRBD2 (6 bases). Sequencing was done on a sample of PBMCs. The receptor comes from a boy aged 2 to 10 in good health and CMV-seronegative. The DNA of the CDR3 is TGCGCCAGCAGCCAAGTAGTAGCGGAGAACAATGAGCAGTTCTTC. As protein: CASSQVVAENNEQFF.